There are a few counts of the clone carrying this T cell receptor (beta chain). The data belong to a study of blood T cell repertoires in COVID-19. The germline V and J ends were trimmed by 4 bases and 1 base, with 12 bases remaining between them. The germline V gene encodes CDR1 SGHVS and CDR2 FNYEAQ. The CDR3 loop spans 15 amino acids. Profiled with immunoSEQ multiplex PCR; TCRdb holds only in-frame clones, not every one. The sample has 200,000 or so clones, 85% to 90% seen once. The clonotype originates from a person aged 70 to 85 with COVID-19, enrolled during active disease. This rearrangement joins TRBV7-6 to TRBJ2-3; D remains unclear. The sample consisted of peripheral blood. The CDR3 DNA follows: TGTGCCAGCAGCTCGCCATACAGCCGCACAGATACGCAGTATTTT. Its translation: CASSSPYSRTDTQYF.